The 20 T cell receptor beta chains presented below share a single source sample, sequenced in a study of blood T cell repertoires in COVID-19. Produced via immunoSEQ multiplex PCR; TCRdb's table is partial and in-frame only. The table has under 300,000 clones, around 92% seen once. Sequenced input: PBMCs or T cells enriched from blood (not recorded which). Every receptor here comes from an older woman who had recovered from COVID-19.

The V call is TRBV5-1, the J call TRBJ1-1; perhaps TRBD1 as D (6 bases). Trimming shortened V by 4 bases and J by 4 bases, and 17 bases separated the two germline ends. The CDR3 is made up of 15 amino acids. Germline lookup yields CDR1 SGHRS and CDR2 YFSETQ. As DNA, the CDR3 is TGCGCCAGCAGCCGGGCAGGGGTAGTAATCACTGAAGCTTTCTTT. It codes for CASSRAGVVITEAFF.

The chain uses TRBV18 and TRBJ1-1; TRBD1 matches 7 bases. Trimming at V came to 3 bases and at J to 1 base, leaving 5 bases not matched to a gene. This CDR3 is 15 amino acids long. Germline loops: CDR1 KGHSH, CDR2 LQKENI. CDR3 nucleotides: TGTGCCAGCTCACCGGGGACAGTGTGGAACACTGAAGCTTTCTTT. It translates to CASSPGTVWNTEAFF.

The chain employs TRBV3-1 (or the pseudogene TRBV3-2) and TRBJ2-1; D unclear. The CDR3 contains 14 residues. Trimming removed 1 base at V and 0 bases at J, with 4 bases between. Looked up from germline, CDR1 is LGHDT and CDR2 is YNNKEL (reference sequence). The CDR3 protein is CASSQAGSYNEQFF. The CDR3 DNA reads TGTGCCAGCAGCCAAGCGGGCTCCTACAATGAGCAGTTCTTC.

The chain uses TRBV7-9 and TRBJ2-7; the match to TRBD1 covers 7 bases. The V gene end was trimmed by 4 bases and the J gene end by 8 bases; junction bases not matched to a gene: 14. Germline V CDR1 and CDR2: SEHNR, FQNEAQ (reference sequence). This CDR3 is built from 15 residues. The CDR3 bases are TGTGCCAGCAGCTCCCAGGGACAGAGCCTCTTCCAGCAGTACTTC. It is translated as CASSSQGQSLFQQYF.

V gene TRBV9 combines with J gene TRBJ2-1, with 8 bases lining up with TRBD2. Germline-derived CDR1 and CDR2 are SGDLS and YYNGEE. This CDR3 is 14 amino acids long. Losses at the gene ends were 6 bases for V and 4 bases for J; bases not matched to a gene: 6. CDR3 sequence reads: CASNPGGVYNEQFF. The CDR3 bases are TGTGCCAGCAACCCGGGGGGGGTTTACAATGAGCAGTTCTTC. Based on the CDR3 plus reference TRBV9 and TRBJ2-1, the full variable domain is DSGVTQTPKHLITATGQRVTLRCSPRSGDLSVYWYQQSLDQGLQFLIQYYNGEERAKGNILERFSAQQFPDLHSELNLSSLELGDSALYFCASNPGGVYNEQFFGPGTRLTVL.

The J gene is TRBJ1-5, the V gene TRBV19; D gene unclear. V lost 1 base and J lost 5, with 12 bases in between. From germline, CDR1 is LNHDA and CDR2 SQIVND (reference sequence). CDR3 length equals 15 residues. The DNA of the CDR3 is TGTGCCAGTAGTATAGGGGGAGGACCTCATCAGCCCCAGCATTTT. This codes for CASSIGGGPHQPQHF.

J is TRBJ2-6 and V is TRBV11-3; D ambiguous. Germline assignment: CDR1 SGHNT and CDR2 YENEEA. This CDR3 is 14 amino acids long. Trimming cost V 5 bases and J 2 bases, with 7 bases left between them. This CDR3 reads CASSPSPGANVLTF. CDR3 nucleotides: TGTGCCAGCAGCCCCAGTCCTGGGGCCAACGTCCTGACTTTC.

This clone came up once. The rearrangement uses TRBV7-9 and TRBJ1-6; D is uncertain. The CDR3 totals 14 residues. The germline gives CDR1 SEHNR, CDR2 FQNEAQ (reference sequence). Trimming left V 1 base short and J 10 bases short, with 11 bases between. CDR3 sequence (DNA): TGTGCCAGCAGCTTAGGACTGGATGTATCACCCCTCCACTTT. Translation: CASSLGLDVSPLHF.

The chain employs TRBV6-5 and TRBJ2-7, with a tentative D call TRBD1 (5 bases). Trimming shortened V by 6 bases and J by 3 bases, and 18 bases separated the two germline ends. The CDR3 length is 15 residues. Germline lookup yields CDR1 MNHEY and CDR2 SVGAGI. In DNA, the CDR3 is TGTGCCAGCAGCCACGAAAAAGGGGTAGACTACGAGCAGTACTTC. It specifies CASSHEKGVDYEQYF.

This rearrangement joins TRBV18 to TRBJ1-1; no definite D call. The CDR3 sequence is 13 residues long. Germline loops: CDR1 KGHSH, CDR2 LQKENI. Between the trimmed V and J ends, which lost 0 bases and 5 bases, there was a span of 7 bases. CDR3 in amino acids: CASSPPAATEAFF. Written as DNA, the CDR3 is TGTGCCAGCTCACCACCGGCCGCAACTGAAGCTTTCTTT.

The V gene is TRBV10-3, the J gene TRBJ2-1, with TRBD2 matching 15 bases. The germline gives CDR1 ENHRY, CDR2 SYGVKD. The ends lost 7 bases at V and 7 bases at J; junction bases unmatched: 2. The CDR3 sequence is 14 residues long. In DNA, the CDR3 is TGTGCCATCATGGGGACTAGCGGGAGGAATGAGCAGTTCTTC. It encodes CAIMGTSGRNEQFF.

This clone was seen a single time. This chain connects TRBV3-1 (or the pseudogene TRBV3-2) to TRBJ1-2, with D perhaps TRBD1 (6 bases). The CDR3 consists of 12 residues. With 4 bases removed from V and 8 bases from J, the gap between germline ends came to 11 bases. The germline V gene has CDR1 LGHDT and CDR2 YNNKEL (reference sequence). The DNA for the CDR3 is TGTGCCAGCAGCCTACGGACAGACGGCTACACCTTC. Translated: CASSLRTDGYTF.

The genes are TRBV4-2 and TRBJ1-2, with TRBD1 matching 7 bases. CDR1 is LGHNA and CDR2 is YNFKEQ in the germline V gene. V trimming: 0 bases; J trimming: 4 bases; junction bases outside the gene matches: 8. The CDR3 contains 16 residues. Here the CDR3 DNA reads TGTGCCAGCAGCCAAGATCCCAGCAGGGGGGCCTATGGCTACACCTTC. This codes for CASSQDPSRGAYGYTF.

The chain combines TRBV5-1 with TRBJ1-2; no firm D call. Germline V gene sequence: CDR1 SGHRS, CDR2 YFSETQ. The CDR3 runs to 12 residues. V was shortened by 4 bases and J by 8 bases, with 12 bases between the two germline ends. Written as DNA, the CDR3 is TGCGCCAGCAGCGATCTGGGCGGGGGCTACACCTTC. It encodes CASSDLGGGYTF.

The V gene is TRBV19, the J gene TRBJ1-5, with 8 positions matching TRBD1. Germline assignment: CDR1 LNHDA and CDR2 SQIVND (reference sequence). V shed 7 bases, J shed 4 bases, and the junction held 6 bases outside the gene matches. The CDR3 runs to 14 residues. DNA of the CDR3: TGTGCCAGTAAGATGCAGGGGGCTAATCAGCCCCAGCATTTT. Translating it yields CASKMQGANQPQHF.

J is TRBJ1-3 and V is TRBV7-9, with 9 bases lining up with TRBD1. This CDR3 region has 19 residues. Unmatched junction bases numbered 16, after V lost 4 bases and J lost 3 bases. CDR1 SEHNR and CDR2 FQNEAQ come from the germline V gene (reference sequence). This CDR3 is CASSSTLFKGTGSGNTIYF. The DNA of the CDR3 is TGTGCCAGCAGCTCTACACTTTTTAAGGGGACAGGGAGTGGAAACACCATATATTTT.

The chain combines TRBV6-5 with TRBJ1-1, with 8 bases identical to TRBD1. J gave up 7 bases and V 7 bases, and 14 bases lay outside the gene matches. CDR1 is MNHEY, CDR2 SVGAGI, per germline. The CDR3 extends over 15 amino acids. CDR3 nucleotide sequence: TGTGCCAGCACTCGACAGGGGTCCGGGGGAGGTGAAGCTTTCTTT. Its translation is CASTRQGSGGGEAFF.

The chain employs TRBV19 and TRBJ2-1; D may be TRBD2 (7 bases). The V end was cut by 7 bases, the J end by 9 bases, with 25 bases between. This CDR3 has 16 amino acids. Per the germline V gene, CDR1 is LNHDA and CDR2 is SQIVND (reference sequence). The CDR3 sequence is CASKWGGAHEVGEQFF. CDR3 in DNA: TGTGCCAGTAAGTGGGGGGGGGCCCATGAAGTGGGTGAGCAGTTCTTC.

This clone was counted between two and nine times. This rearrangement joins TRBV10-1 to TRBJ2-1, with 8 positions matching TRBD2. The CDR3 covers 15 residues. V was pared by 3 bases and J by 12 bases, with 13 bases of the junction left unmatched. Germline V lookup: CDR1 WNHNN, CDR2 SYGVQD (reference sequence). CDR3 in amino acids: CASSDGGGGSGGQFF. DNA of the CDR3: TGCGCCAGCAGTGACGGGGGCGGGGGGTCCGGTGGGCAGTTCTTC.

This rearrangement joins TRBV24-1 to TRBJ2-1, with a possible D match to TRBD1 (6 bases). Germline loops: CDR1 KGHDR, CDR2 SFDVKD. This CDR3 has 13 amino acids. Trimming removed 7 bases from V and 7 bases from J, with 13 bases in between. The CDR3 DNA sequence: TGTGCCACCAGCAAACAGGGTTGGAATGAGCAGTTCTTC. This encodes CATSKQGWNEQFF.